This T cell receptor beta chain was sequenced during a study of OX40 agonist ivuxolimab in advanced cancers. For context, the study as a whole: Ivuxolimab was an agonistic, fully human IgG2 monoclonal antibody directed against OX40 (CD134), a costimulatory receptor. Partial responses occurred in three dose-escalation patients: two with cutaneous melanoma and one with hepatocellular carcinoma. The paper reports the monotherapy dose-escalation portion (N of about 54 patients) of the phase I ivuxolimab trial. Among the roughly 52 dose-escalation patients, around 19 had hepatocellular carcinoma, approximately 15 melanoma, 9 renal cell carcinoma and 9 head and neck cancer. In the dose-escalation cohort, approximately 83% of patients were male, and the mean age was around 60 years with a range of roughly 20 to 85. Peripheral TCRbeta sequencing aimed to test whether ivuxolimab altered TCR sequence diversity and caused clonal T-cell expansion. Intravenous ivuxolimab was administered to patients every 2 weeks at six dose levels: 0.01, 0.1, 0.3, 1.5, 3 and 10 mg/kg. Prior anti-PD-1, anti-PD-L1 or anti-CTLA-4 therapy was permitted, and approximately 40% of dose-escalation patients had received checkpoint inhibitors.

The CDR3 goes from the cysteine to the phenylalanine over 12 residues. Of the read, only the CDR3 DNA is kept; its 36 bases are in frame from base 1. Per the germline V gene (reference sequence), MNHNY is the CDR1 and SVGAGI is the CDR2. Deletion took 8 bases off V and 2 bases off J, with a span of 10 bases between the germline ends. To sequence the TCRbeta CDR3 region, genomic DNA was isolated from the sorted cells. The immunoSEQ Assay was used for sequencing of TCRbeta CDR3 regions. The source is immuneACCESS, and TCRdb retained only in-frame sequences with V and J called. Part of the clones is not carried over; for the studies checked, unresolved V genes explain less than half of this, and the remainder is unexplained. The sample has 50,000 to 55,000 clones on record, more than 70% of them singletons. The biggest ten clones account for roughly 4.2% of the sample. The trial excluded patients who had a history of autoimmune disease or who were on systemic immunosuppression. Peripheral blood for TCR sequencing was collected from all dose cohorts at baseline, on cycle 4 day 1, and on cycle 7 day 1. The samples were drawn from a first-in-human, open-label, multicenter phase I dose-escalation trial of ivuxolimab. The trial enrolled adults with locally advanced or metastatic head and neck squamous cell, hepatocellular, melanoma or renal cell carcinoma. Before TCR sequencing, CD4+ and CD8+ T cells were separately sorted from peripheral blood.

Study-level results and caveats: On average, CD8+ T cells showed more expanded clones than CD4+ T cells after ivuxolimab. Which antigens the clonally expanded peripheral T cells were specific for was not determined. Low levels of normalized T-cell clonal expansion were also shown by some nonresponding patients. In partial responders in the 0.1-3.0 mg/kg groups, normalized peripheral clonal expansion was found to be among the lowest, especially among CD8+ T cells. At doses of 0.1 to 3.0 mg/kg, clonal expansion of both CD4+ and CD8+ blood T cells was observed from baseline to week 6.

Of note for this clone: The antigen this receptor binds is unknown. No much larger clone exists at a distance of one base, and base qualities are not known.

The chain joins TRBV6-6 to TRBJ2-7; the D segment cannot be called with confidence. The sequenced sample was CD4+ or CD8+ T cells sorted from blood, obtained in a trial of the OX40 agonist ivuxolimab. The TCR was taken from an adult with an advanced solid tumor such as melanoma, head and neck, liver or kidney cancer. This receptor has the CDR3 CASGDGAYEQYF. The nucleotide sequence reads TGTGCCAGCGGAGACGGCGCCTACGAGCAGTACTTC.